This TCR beta chain was retrieved from a study of molecular identifiers for immune sequencing clone quantification (dated by TCRdb to the late 2010s). For context, the study as a whole: For a replicate experiment, RNA from about 20,000 or 100,000 naive CD8 T cells was divided into five aliquots, of which four were sequenced. This methods study benchmarked molecular-identifier clustering-based TCR repertoire sequencing (MIDCIRS) and TCR RNA copy counting, using CD8 T cells to do so. Here is what the overall study found, with its caveats: Spiked-in Jurkat TCR RNA equivalent to a single cell was reported to be detectable even among approximately 1 million naive CD8 T cells. The naive libraries included spiked-in Jurkat TCR RNA (approximately 11 copies' worth), and this RNA is not part of the donor repertoire. Identical TCR molecules sharing a barcode could cause highly expanded clone sizes to be underestimated. In CMV-specific effector cells, clones with more than 20 RNA copies accounted for over 97% of molecules, whereas in naive cells such clones accounted for under 1%. Roughly 3 recovered TCR RNA copies per cell were obtained by modeling, versus roughly 10 by digital PCR, implying a capture efficiency of 25% to 35%. Without barcode sub-clustering, chimeric consensus sequences inflated TCR diversity; chimeras reached as high as 47%.

Libraries of naive CD8 T cells were built from anywhere between roughly 19,000 and 1,000,000 sorted cells, with 10%, 30% or 50% of the purified RNA used. Naive CD8 T cells, defined as CD8+CD4-CCR7+CD45RA+, were FACS-sorted into RLT Plus buffer on a BD FACSAria II. Detection sensitivity was tested by spiking Jurkat RNA equal to about eleven TCR copies' worth into samples containing roughly 17,000-1,100,000 naive CD8 T cells. Enrichment of CD8 T cells was performed with RosetteSep CD8+ T Cell Enrichment Cocktail and Ficoll-Paque, after which ACK red cell lysis was carried out. In its sample, this clonotype was seen many times. The antigen it recognizes is unknown. The record has no base qualities; no much larger clone is one base away. Receptors were amplified or captured by PCR. This sample was sequenced with an Illumina HiSeq 4000. Bulk TCR libraries were prepared as previously described, using TCR primers listed in Table S5. Purification of total RNA was performed with the Qiagen AllPrep DNA/RNA kit. Before any analysis, reads coming from multiple sequencing runs of the same library were combined into one pool. Per the authors' processing: Reads were retained only if the reads had an exact TCR constant sequence, and the retained reads were trimmed to 150 nt and grouped according to their 12-nt molecular barcodes. Reads inside each barcode group were sub-clustered using a 15% Levenshtein threshold, and a quality-weighted consensus sequence was constructed for each RNA molecule. Non-functional sequences were filtered out, along with any lower-count sequence sitting one edit away from another sequence. Based on a fit of two negative binomial distributions, barcode sub-clusters having less than 20% of the maximum read count were discarded. Using fastp at Q25 and MiXCR, TCRdb reprocessed the public reads and kept productive beta chains. Every entry covers one CDR3 protein and lists the most common genes and DNA from its rows. These V and J calls rely on TCRdb rather than the paper's analysis. The table for this sample lists approximately 9,800 distinct CDR3 sequences; approximately 20% of them were counted only once. The ten largest clonotypes hold around 1.5% of the sample.

The CDR3, cysteine through phenylalanine, is 17 amino acids long. Here the CDR3 DNA is all that survives: 51 bases in frame from base 1. Trimming takes 0 bases from V and 0 bases from J, and the germline ends sit 17 bases apart. Based on the germline V gene (reference sequence), the CDR1 and CDR2 sequences are GTSNPN and SVGIG. The source is a human donor in good health. Some libraries in this study had Jurkat cell RNA spiked in. Input material: naive CD8+ T cells from blood, with Jurkat cell RNA spiked in. The sample's cell subset or site, from its label and the paper: FACS-sorted CD8+CD4-CCR7+CD45RA+ naive T cells. The V gene is TRBV30 and the J gene is TRBJ1-1; the D segment cannot be called with confidence. The base sequence is TGTGCCTGGAGTGTAAAAGGCCTGCGTCCCATGAACACTGAAGCTTTCTTT. Its protein reads: CAWSVKGLRPMNTEAFF.